A single sample is the source of the 22 T cell receptor beta chains below, sequenced in a study of cytomegalovirus exposure and HLA in healthy donors. Amplification used 60 Vbeta primers and 13 Jbeta primers. Some clones are missing from TCRdb's copy, which holds only in-frame ones; the method was immunoSEQ multiplex PCR. The repertoire consists of roughly 190,000 clones, with roughly 80% occurring once and the leading ten covering roughly 2%. The sample comprised PBMCs. Receptor source: a woman aged 25 to 39 in good health and CMV-seropositive.

The chain combines TRBV5-4 with TRBJ1-2; TRBD1 matches at 12 bases. This CDR3 has 15 amino acids. CDR1 and CDR2 (germline): SGHNT, YYREEE (reference sequence). The ends lost 4 bases at V and 8 bases at J; junction bases unmatched: 9. The CDR3 bases are TGTGCCAGCAGCCCCCCGGGACAGGGGGCAGGAGGCTACACCTTC. Amino acid sequence: CASSPPGQGAGGYTF. The whole variable domain, filled in from reference TRBV5-4 and TRBJ1-2, reads ETGVTQSPTHLIKTRGQQVTLRCSSQSGHNTVSWYQQALGQGPQFIFQYYREEENGRGNFPPRFSGLQFPNYSSELNVNALELDDSALYLCASSPPGQGAGGYTFGSGTRLTVV.

The DNA for the CDR3 is TGCGCCAGCAGCCAAGATCGGGGTCAGCCCCAGCATTTT. It specifies CASSQDRGQPQHF. The chain employs TRBV4-3 and TRBJ1-5; D gene ambiguous. Germline assignment: CDR1 LGHNA and CDR2 YSLEER. This CDR3 comprises 13 residues. V was trimmed by 0 bases and J by 6 bases, leaving 6 bases between them.

This chain links TRBV5-1 with TRBJ2-1, with D maybe TRBD1 (6 bases). Germline lookup yields CDR1 SGHRS and CDR2 YFSETQ. V lost 1 base and J lost 2, with 7 bases in between. The CDR3 extends over 14 amino acids. The CDR3 loop reads CASSLQGTYNEQFF. The CDR3 DNA reads as TGCGCCAGCAGCTTGCAGGGGACCTACAATGAGCAGTTCTTC.

This chain connects TRBV28 to TRBJ2-7, with TRBD2 matching 7 bases. Germline loops: CDR1 MDHEN, CDR2 SYDVKM. This CDR3 region has 13 residues. Germline trimming cut 5 bases from V and 5 bases from J; bases unmatched to any gene: 6. In DNA, the CDR3 is TGTGCCAGCAGTCTCCTAGCGGTAGACGAGCAGTACTTC. The encoded protein is CASSLLAVDEQYF. The whole variable domain, remainder taken from reference TRBV28 and TRBJ2-7, is DVKVTQSSRYLVKRTGEKVFLECVQDMDHENMFWYRQDPGLGLRLIYFSYDVKMKEKGDIPEGYSVSREKKERFSLILESASTNQTSMYLCASSLLAVDEQYFGPGTRLTVT.

The chain links TRBV27 to TRBJ1-5, with D perhaps TRBD1 (5 bases). This CDR3 has 13 residues. Germline CDR1 reads MNHEY; CDR2 reads SMNVEV (reference sequence). Trimming took off 3 bases at V and 4 bases at J, with 7 bases between the two ends. Written as DNA, the CDR3 is TGTGCCAGCAGTTTGTCAGGGAATCAGCCCCAGCATTTT. It yields the protein CASSLSGNQPQHF.

This chain joins TRBV5-4 and TRBJ2-2; 7 positions match TRBD2. The CDR3 has 16 amino acids. Germline values: CDR1 SGHNT, CDR2 YYREEE (reference sequence). Unmatched junction bases numbered 9, after V lost 3 bases and J lost 4 bases. This CDR3 reads CASSWGMRGSTGELFF. CDR3 DNA sequence: TGTGCCAGCAGCTGGGGGATGCGGGGGAGCACCGGGGAGCTGTTTTTT. The full variable domain, its missing parts supplied by reference TRBV5-4 and TRBJ2-2, is ETGVTQSPTHLIKTRGQQVTLRCSSQSGHNTVSWYQQALGQGPQFIFQYYREEENGRGNFPPRFSGLQFPNYSSELNVNALELDDSALYLCASSWGMRGSTGELFFGEGSRLTVL.

This rearrangement joins TRBV11-3 to TRBJ2-2; 10 nucleotides align to TRBD1. The germline gives CDR1 SGHNT, CDR2 YENEEA. Trimming cost V 5 bases and J 4 bases; bases outside gene matches: 7. CDR3 size: 16 residues. The CDR3 bases are TGTGCCAGCAGCCCTTTAGGGACAGGGGTCACCGGGGAGCTGTTTTTT. This translates into CASSPLGTGVTGELFF.

The chain has TRBV29-1 and TRBJ1-1; 8 bases are a match to TRBD1. This CDR3 is 13 amino acids long. V was pared by 8 bases and J by 0 bases, with 5 bases of the junction left unmatched. CDR1 is SQVTM and CDR2 is ANQGSEA in the germline V gene. CDR3 coding DNA: TGCAGCTTTCGGACAGGGATGAACACTGAAGCTTTCTTT. Translating gives CSFRTGMNTEAFF.

The chain is built from TRBV5-1 and TRBJ2-5, with D perhaps TRBD2 (6 bases). Trimming removed 0 bases from V and 5 bases from J, with 17 bases in between. The CDR3 has 16 residues. Germline CDR1 is SGHRS and CDR2 is YFSETQ. The CDR3 region is CASSLEAGAGWETQYF. CDR3 coding DNA: TGCGCCAGCAGCTTGGAAGCGGGCGCAGGGTGGGAGACCCAGTACTTC.

The chain joins TRBV11-1 to TRBJ2-7; 8 nucleotides align to TRBD2. Germline V gives CDR1 SGHAT, CDR2 FQDESV (reference sequence). The CDR3 has 17 amino acids. The V and J ends lost 1 base and 3 bases, in that order; junction bases with no gene match: 11. The CDR3 bases are TGTGCCAGCAGCTTAGAGGTGGTGCACCGGGAGGGCTACGAGCAGTACTTC. It yields the protein CASSLEVVHREGYEQYF. Full variable domain (missing parts from reference TRBV11-1 and TRBJ2-7): EAEVAQSPRYKITEKSQAVAFWCDPISGHATLYWYRQILGQGPELLVQFQDESVVDDSQLPKDRFSAERLKGVDSTLKIQPAELGDSAMYLCASSLEVVHREGYEQYFGPGTRLTVT.

The chain is built from TRBV7-2 and TRBJ1-2; D may be TRBD1 (5 bases). The CDR3 contains 15 residues. Between the trimmed V and J ends, which lost 1 base and 5 bases, there was a span of 14 bases. From germline, CDR1 is SGHTA and CDR2 FQGNSA. In nucleotides, the CDR3 is TGTGCCAGCAGCTTAGACAGGACTAAGGTTTATGGCTACACCTTC. Translated, it gives CASSLDRTKVYGYTF.

The chain combines TRBV30 with TRBJ1-3; D gene uncertain. V gave up 3 bases and J gave up 0 bases, with 15 bases separating them. The CDR3 sequence is 16 residues long. CDR1 is GTSNPN, CDR2 SVGIG, per germline (reference sequence). CDR3 loop: CAWSQNDGYSGNTIYF. The CDR3 DNA reads as TGTGCCTGGAGCCAAAACGACGGGTACTCTGGAAACACCATATATTTT. The entire variable domain, with the rest obtained from reference TRBV30 and TRBJ1-3, is as follows: SQTIHQWPATLVQPVGSPLSLECTVEGTSNPNLYWYRQAAGRGLQLLFYSVGIGQISSEVPQNLSASRPQDRQFILSSKKLLLSDSGFYLCAWSQNDGYSGNTIYFGEGSWLTVV.

In DNA, the CDR3 is TGTGCCTGGAGTGTAGGGACAGGATATGAAAAACTGTTTTTT. Its translation: CAWSVGTGYEKLFF. The chain employs TRBV30 and TRBJ1-4; 8 bases match TRBD1. V trimming: 0 bases; J trimming: 6 bases; junction bases outside the gene matches: 3. Germline V gives CDR1 GTSNPN, CDR2 SVGIG (reference sequence). There are 14 residues in the CDR3.

The V gene is TRBV28, the J gene TRBJ1-3; D is undetermined. Trimming cost V 1 base and J 1 base, with 2 bases left between them. The CDR3 length is 13 residues. Germline V gene lookup returns CDR1 MDHEN and CDR2 SYDVKM. The CDR3 loop is CASSLLSGNTIYF. The CDR3 DNA reads TGTGCCAGCAGTTTATTATCTGGAAACACCATATATTTT.

V gene TRBV20-1 combines with J gene TRBJ1-1, with no clear D. Germline-derived CDR1 and CDR2 are DFQATT and SNEGSKA (reference sequence). Trimming cost V 2 bases and J 5 bases, with 6 bases left between them. This CDR3 is built from 11 residues. CDR3 in amino acids: CSARQVTEAFF. For the CDR3, the DNA is TGCAGTGCTAGACAGGTTACTGAAGCTTTCTTT.

This clone turned up a few times. V gene TRBV4-1 combines with J gene TRBJ2-1; 9 bases are shared with TRBD2. The CDR3 sequence is 18 residues long. V lost 1 base to trimming and J lost 4 bases; unmatched junction nucleotides: 11. Per the germline V gene, CDR1 is MGHRA and CDR2 is YSYEKL. The CDR3 reads CASSQGPPGSGSYNEQFF. Written as DNA, the CDR3 is TGCGCCAGCAGCCAAGGCCCCCCGGGTAGCGGGAGTTACAATGAGCAGTTCTTC.

The chain has TRBV7-2 and TRBJ1-5; D unresolved. Germline V gene sequence: CDR1 SGHTA, CDR2 FQGNSA. With 5 bases removed from V and 11 bases from J, the gap between germline ends came to 16 bases. The CDR3 is 13 amino acids. As DNA, the CDR3 is TGTGCCAGCAGCCCCGGAGGTCCTAGGGCCCAGCATTTT. This codes for CASSPGGPRAQHF.

The V gene is TRBV19, the J gene TRBJ2-3, with TRBD2 as a possible D gene (5 bases). V was shortened by 7 bases and J by 0 bases, with 8 bases between the two germline ends. CDR3 length: 13 residues. Germline CDR1 LNHDA, CDR2 SQIVND (reference sequence). The DNA of the CDR3 is TGTGCCAGTAAATGGGAGAGCACAGATACGCAGTATTTT. Protein sequence: CASKWESTDTQYF.

This chain connects TRBV7-9 to TRBJ2-7; D gene uncertain. The length of the CDR3 is 11 residues. Germline CDR1 and CDR2: SEHNR and FQNEAQ (reference sequence). With 3 bases removed from V and 7 bases from J, the gap between germline ends came to 7 bases. The CDR3 sequence: CASSFSHEQYF. The CDR3 coding sequence is TGTGCCAGCAGCTTTAGCCATGAGCAGTACTTC.

This chain joins TRBV7-6 and TRBJ2-6, with TRBD1 identical over 7 bases. Per the germline V gene, CDR1 is SGHVS and CDR2 is FNYEAQ. V was pared by 1 base and J by 4 bases, with 4 bases of the junction left unmatched. This CDR3 is built from 16 residues. DNA for the CDR3: TGTGCCAGCAGCTTAGGGACAGGATCAGGGGCCAACGTCCTGACTTTC. Translation: CASSLGTGSGANVLTF.

The chain carries TRBV19 and TRBJ2-7, with D maybe TRBD1 (6 bases). This CDR3 has 12 residues. Trimming shortened V by 5 bases and J by 4 bases, and 9 bases separated the two germline ends. Germline V gene lookup returns CDR1 LNHDA and CDR2 SQIVND (reference sequence). The CDR3 loop reads CASSATGYEQYF. The CDR3 region has the DNA TGTGCCAGTAGTGCGACAGGATACGAGCAGTACTTC.

The rearrangement joins TRBV10-3 to TRBJ1-2, with 8 bases that match TRBD1. CDR1 ENHRY and CDR2 SYGVKD come from the germline V gene. Trimming cost V 5 bases and J 3 bases; bases outside gene matches: 5. This CDR3 spans 14 amino acids. Here the CDR3 DNA reads TGTGCCATCAGTCGACAGGGGAGTGACTATGGCTACACCTTC. This gives the protein CAISRQGSDYGYTF.